This TCR beta chain was observed in a study of T cell responses to AZD1222 COVID-19 vaccine. The wider study: Second-dose timings of about 4 or about 12 weeks were pooled. Study results and limitations: Nearly half of the spike-specific TCRs reportedly recognize variant regions that carry no mutations.

The germline CDR1 and CDR2 sequences are SGHNT and YYREEE (reference sequence). The V end was cut by 1 base, the J end by 5 bases, with 9 bases between. The CDR3 consists of 13 residues. As for this clone: Its specificity is not known.

The protocol was immunoSEQ multiplex PCR, while the TCRdb copy is restricted to in-frame clones and leaves out a portion. The repertoire holds 180,000 or so clones, more than 80% seen once, with 3.9% in the top ten. The receptor's source is an adult in good health. The sequenced sample was peripheral blood, obtained on day 0 of AZD1222 vaccination. The chain recombines TRBV5-4 with TRBJ1-1; perhaps TRBD1 as D (5 bases). This chain's CDR3 is CASSLQGGTEAFF. CDR3 DNA: TGTGCCAGCAGCTTGCAGGGCGGGACTGAAGCTTTCTTT. Combining the CDR3 with reference TRBV5-4 and TRBJ1-1 gives the whole variable domain ETGVTQSPTHLIKTRGQQVTLRCSSQSGHNTVSWYQQALGQGPQFIFQYYREEENGRGNFPPRFSGLQFPNYSSELNVNALELDDSALYLCASSLQGGTEAFFGQGTRLTVV.